This TCR beta chain was observed in a study of beta chain features in type 1 diabetes. Sequenced material consisted of expressed TCRB transcripts (all of the isolated RNA was reverse transcribed). Measured with immunoSEQ multiplex PCR; TCRdb has only the in-frame clones, and not every one. The top ten hold approximately 2.1% of the sample, which has under 50,000 clones, around 50% seen once. This clone was seen more than once but under ten times. Germline CDR1 reads SGHVS; CDR2 reads FQNEAQ. CDR3 length: 16 residues. The V gene end was trimmed by 1 base and the J gene end by 6 bases; junction bases not matched to a gene: 8.

The specimen sequenced was Tregs from blood. This TCR was sampled from a young woman in good health. This chain links TRBV7-8 with TRBJ2-3; 9 nucleotides line up with TRBD2. The chain's CDR3 is CASSLVGGTSIDTQYF. CDR3 sequence (DNA): TGTGCCAGCAGCTTAGTAGGTGGGACTAGCATCGATACGCAGTATTTT.